This T cell receptor (beta chain) was recovered during a study of T cell repertoires in cytomegalovirus infection. In the study overall: Use of recently identified HLA-C-restricted and well-studied HLA-B-restricted CMV epitopes was part of the study. Indications of both CMV infection and matching HLA type were provided by public TCR beta signatures.

This clonotype was detected a few times. No antigen is known for it. Trimming removed 6 bases from V and 1 base from J, with 16 bases in between. The germline CDR1 and CDR2 sequences are SGHTA and FQGNSA. This CDR3 has 15 amino acids. Study-level findings and limits: HLA-C-restricted CMV clonotypes gave the most frequent clonotype in two of eight donors.

TCRdb fed the reads into MiXCR, producing one record per CDR3 protein. The sample shows 570,000 or so distinct CDR3 sequences, approximately 40% of them seen only once. The rearrangement uses TRBV7-2 and TRBJ2-7; no clear D. This sample comprised cultured PBMCs, obtained from culture after CMV antigen stimulation. The sequence derives from a human donor in good health (CMV status not recorded). Some clones in this sample may be carry-over from other donors' samples. Here the CDR3 DNA reads TGTGCCAGCAGGACTCGGGCAAGCCCATCCTACGAGCAGTACTTC. It specifies CASRTRASPSYEQYF. Drawing the rest from reference TRBV7-2 and TRBJ2-7, the complete variable domain is GAGVSQSPSNKVTEKGKDVELRCDPISGHTALYWYRQSLGQGLEFLIYFQGNSAPDKSGLPSDRFSAERTGGSVSTLTIQRTQQEDSAVYLCASRTRASPSYEQYFGPGTRLTVT.